This T cell receptor (beta chain) was observed in a study of blood T cell repertoires in COVID-19. Turning to the study itself: T cells, B-cell-depleted T cells, or PBMCs provided the cDNA or gDNA that served as material.

About this clone itself: The same CDR3 is also encoded by other DNA sequences in this sample.

Generated by immunoSEQ multiplex PCR, the TCRdb table keeps only in-frame clones and is missing some. The sample lists about 220,000 clones; 75% to 90% were seen once. In germline, CDR1 is SQVTM, CDR2 ANQGSEA. V was pared by 3 bases and J by 1 base, with 6 bases between. The CDR3 loop spans 12 amino acids. What was sequenced was PBMCs or T cells enriched from blood (not recorded which). The chain uses TRBV29-1 and TRBJ1-1; D is unclear. The clonotype comes from a woman aged 40 to 50 with acute COVID-19. CDR3 residues: CSVESGNTEAFF. The CDR3 nucleotides are TGCAGCGTTGAGAGCGGGAACACTGAAGCTTTCTTT.